The 22 T cell receptor beta chains listed next were all sequenced from one sample in a study of blood T cell repertoires in COVID-19. Data came from immunoSEQ multiplex PCR; TCRdb stores just in-frame clones and leaves some out. Of approximately 170,000 clones detected, around 90% appear once; the ten largest clones hold 4.5% to 5%. The source material was peripheral blood. Receptors were obtained from a man in his late teens or twenties with COVID-19, enrolled during active disease.

The chain combines TRBV19 with TRBJ2-1; the D gene is possibly TRBD2 (6 bases). The germline V and J ends were trimmed by 3 bases and 7 bases, with 16 bases remaining between them. The V gene's germline CDR1 is LNHDA and CDR2 SQIVND (reference sequence). The CDR3 length is 15 residues. The CDR3 region is CASSIYGGPGNEQFF. The CDR3 nucleotides are TGTGCCAGTAGTATCTACGGAGGGCCGGGAAATGAGCAGTTCTTC.

The rearrangement links TRBV28 to TRBJ2-1; TRBD2 agrees at 15 bases. V was clipped by 5 bases and J by 0 bases; unmatched bases: 14. Germline CDR1 MDHEN, CDR2 SYDVKM. The CDR3 runs to 21 residues. CDR3 nucleotides: TGTGCCAGCAGTCGGAGGACTAGCGGGAGGGCCGTATTAGACTCCTACAATGAGCAGTTCTTC. It translates to CASSRRTSGRAVLDSYNEQFF.

This chain links TRBV3-1 (or the pseudogene TRBV3-2) with TRBJ2-7; 9 bases line up with TRBD1. V gave up 4 bases and J gave up 8 bases; unmatched junction bases: 12. This CDR3 region has 15 residues. Germline V gives CDR1 LGHDT, CDR2 YNNKEL (reference sequence). CDR3 region: CASSPGQGEFFQQYF. The DNA of the CDR3 is TGTGCCAGCAGCCCGGGACAGGGAGAATTCTTTCAGCAGTACTTC.

The chain recombines TRBV2 with TRBJ1-2; the match to TRBD1 covers 8 bases. V shed 6 bases and J 6 bases; nucleotides not matched to a gene: 9. The CDR3 covers 14 residues. The germline V gene encodes CDR1 SNHLY and CDR2 FYNNEI. CDR3 sequence (DNA): TGTGCCAGCAGGCTCCCGGGACAGGCTGATGGCTACACCTTC. This translates into CASRLPGQADGYTF. The entire variable domain, with the rest obtained from reference TRBV2 and TRBJ1-2, is as follows: EPEVTQTPSHQVTQMGQEVILRCVPISNHLYFYWYRQILGQKVEFLVSFYNNEISEKSEIFDDQFSVERPDGSNFTLKIRSTKLEDSAMYFCASRLPGQADGYTFGSGTRLTVV.

J is TRBJ2-2 and V is TRBV4-3, with TRBD2 identical over 9 bases. The CDR3 has 16 amino acids. Germline values: CDR1 LGHNA, CDR2 YSLEER. Trimming at V came to 4 bases and at J to 1 base, leaving 4 bases not matched to a gene. The DNA of the CDR3 is TGCGCCAGCAGCCCTGGACTAGCGAAGAACACCGGGGAGCTGTTTTTT. Protein sequence: CASSPGLAKNTGELFF.

V and J are TRBV6-5 and TRBJ1-1; D may be TRBD1 (6 bases). Per the germline V gene, CDR1 is MNHEY and CDR2 is SVGAGI. This CDR3 has 16 residues. V was clipped by 1 base and J by 0 bases, with 12 bases between them. The CDR3 coding sequence is TGTGCCAGCAGTTACTGGGGCGGACAGCTGAACACTGAAGCTTTCTTT. This gives the protein CASSYWGGQLNTEAFF.

J is TRBJ2-5 and V is TRBV9; 9 nucleotides line up with TRBD2. V shed 3 bases and J 5 bases; nucleotides not matched to a gene: 8. The CDR3 is 15 amino acids. CDR1 and CDR2 (germline): SGDLS, YYNGEE. The CDR3 DNA reads as TGTGCCAGCAGCGGAATAGCGGGAGAAACGGAGACCCAGTACTTC. Translating it yields CASSGIAGETETQYF.

The chain employs TRBV15 and TRBJ2-2, with 7 positions matching TRBD1. The CDR3 consists of 18 residues. From germline, CDR1 is LNHNV and CDR2 YYDKDF (reference sequence). The junction had 14 bases not matched to a gene; V was cut back by 0 bases and J by 7 bases. The CDR3 DNA is TGTGCCACCAGCAGAGATCGTAGACAGGGTCGGATCTACGGGGAGCTGTTTTTT. Translating it yields CATSRDRRQGRIYGELFF.

Written as DNA, the CDR3 is TGTGCCATCAGTAGAGCGGGCCCAGATACGCAGTATTTT. This gives the protein CAISRAGPDTQYF. The V call is TRBV10-3, the J call TRBJ2-3, with a tentative D call TRBD2 (6 bases). CDR3 length: 13 amino acids. Trimming pared 5 bases from V and 4 bases from J, leaving 10 bases between. Per germline, CDR1 ENHRY and CDR2 SYGVKD.

The J gene is TRBJ1-1, the V gene TRBV11-2; a possible D gene is TRBD1 (5 bases). The germline CDR1 and CDR2 sequences are SGHAT and FQNNGV. V was clipped by 0 bases and J by 6 bases, with 14 bases between them. This CDR3 has 15 amino acids. The CDR3 loop reads CASSLDLRGFPEAFF. The CDR3 bases are TGTGCCAGCAGCTTAGATCTAAGGGGATTCCCTGAAGCTTTCTTT.

This chain joins TRBV19 and TRBJ2-5, with 9 bases lining up with TRBD1. Germline-derived CDR1 and CDR2 are LNHDA and SQIVND (reference sequence). Trimming cost V 4 bases and J 4 bases; bases outside gene matches: 7. The CDR3 runs to 15 residues. This chain's CDR3 is CASSRDREHGETQYF. CDR3 nucleotides: TGTGCCAGTAGTAGGGACAGGGAGCACGGAGAGACCCAGTACTTC.

This clone showed up just a few times. The chain is built from TRBV29-1 and TRBJ2-7, with 8 bases lining up with TRBD1. The CDR3 runs 12 residues. V lost 3 bases to trimming and J lost 5 bases; unmatched junction nucleotides: 3. Germline CDR1 and CDR2: SQVTM and ANQGSEA. CDR3: CSVDDRGNEQYF. The DNA of the CDR3 is TGCAGCGTTGATGACAGGGGAAACGAGCAGTACTTC.

The chain is built from TRBV2 and TRBJ2-3; 8 bases match TRBD2. With 3 bases clipped from V and 2 bases from J, the junction kept 4 bases outside the gene matches. The germline V gene has CDR1 SNHLY and CDR2 FYNNEI. This CDR3 contains 15 residues. The chain's CDR3 is CASSDSSGFTDTQYF. As DNA, the CDR3 is TGTGCCAGCAGTGACTCTAGCGGGTTCACAGATACGCAGTATTTT.

This clone was counted a single time. The chain is built from TRBV6-2 or TRBV6-3 and TRBJ2-1, with 8 bases identical to TRBD2. Losses at the gene ends were 3 bases for V and 5 bases for J; bases not matched to a gene: 12. The CDR3 covers 17 residues. The V gene's germline CDR1 is MNHEY and CDR2 SVGEGT. The CDR3 reads CASSYYLGGLGNNEQFF. CDR3 nucleotide sequence: TGTGCCAGCAGTTATTATCTTGGGGGACTAGGTAACAATGAGCAGTTCTTC.

The rearrangement links TRBV28 to TRBJ2-5; no reliable D call. This CDR3 comprises 12 residues. Germline lookup yields CDR1 MDHEN and CDR2 SYDVKM. Deletions cut 2 bases from V and 2 bases from J, with 3 bases between. The CDR3 is CASSLRQETQYF. DNA of the CDR3: TGTGCCAGCAGTTTACGTCAAGAGACCCAGTACTTC.

The chain couples TRBV7-8 to TRBJ2-2, with a tentative D call TRBD2 (5 bases). This CDR3 is 17 amino acids long. Trimming pared 3 bases from V and 0 bases from J, leaving 14 bases between. Per germline, CDR1 SGHVS and CDR2 FQNEAQ. CDR3 in DNA: TGTGCCAGCAGCTTGTTGTGGAGCGGTCCGAACACCGGGGAGCTGTTTTTT. This codes for CASSLLWSGPNTGELFF.

The genes are TRBV3-1 (or the pseudogene TRBV3-2) and TRBJ2-3; no firm D call. Looked up from germline, CDR1 is LGHDT and CDR2 is YNNKEL (reference sequence). The CDR3 extends over 15 amino acids. V lost 6 bases to trimming and J lost 0 bases, with 13 bases between them. CDR3 residues: CASSTTLPSTDTQYF. The CDR3 DNA reads TGTGCCAGCAGTACTACACTTCCTAGCACAGATACGCAGTATTTT.

The chain employs TRBV5-1 and TRBJ2-3, with 9 bases identical to TRBD2. V lost 1 base to trimming and J lost 4 bases; unmatched junction nucleotides: 4. Germline V CDR1 and CDR2: SGHRS, YFSETQ. The CDR3 extends over 15 amino acids. The CDR3 sequence is CASSLLAGEADTQYF. The CDR3 coding sequence is TGCGCCAGCAGCTTGTTAGCGGGAGAGGCAGATACGCAGTATTTT. Supplemented by reference TRBV5-1 and TRBJ2-3, the full variable domain reads KAGVTQTPRYLIKTRGQQVTLSCSPISGHRSVSWYQQTPGQGLQFLFEYFSETQRNKGNFPGRFSGRQFSNSRSEMNVSTLELGDSALYLCASSLLAGEADTQYFGPGTRLTVL.

This chain uses TRBV28 with TRBJ1-5, with D tentatively TRBD1 (5 bases). Per the germline V gene, CDR1 is MDHEN and CDR2 is SYDVKM. V was shortened by 5 bases and J by 4 bases, with 9 bases between the two germline ends. CDR3 length: 13 residues. The CDR3, as DNA: TGTGCCAGCAGTGGGGCCGGGAATCAGCCCCAGCATTTT. It yields the protein CASSGAGNQPQHF.

The chain couples TRBV5-1 to TRBJ1-2; D is perhaps TRBD1 (5 bases). Trimming took off 4 bases at V and 4 bases at J, with 14 bases between the two ends. Germline assignment: CDR1 SGHRS and CDR2 YFSETQ. This CDR3 is 14 amino acids long. The CDR3 region is CASSPEIGAYGYTF. CDR3 sequence (DNA): TGCGCCAGCAGCCCGGAGATAGGGGCCTATGGCTACACCTTC.

This clone has only one observation. The J gene is TRBJ2-1, the V gene TRBV29-1; possibly TRBD1 for D (8 bases). V was shortened by 7 bases and J by 9 bases, with 25 bases between the two germline ends. This CDR3 comprises 15 residues. Germline values: CDR1 SQVTM, CDR2 ANQGSEA. CDR3 sequence: CSAPGQAPWGGEQFF. CDR3 coding DNA: TGCAGCGCCCCGGGACAGGCGCCCTGGGGGGGTGAGCAGTTCTTC.

The chain carries TRBV28 and TRBJ2-7; perhaps TRBD2 as D (5 bases). Germline CDR1 MDHEN, CDR2 SYDVKM. The CDR3 length is 12 residues. V lost 3 bases and J lost 4, with 7 bases in between. The CDR3 reads CASSLWTYEQYF. As DNA, the CDR3 is TGTGCCAGCAGTTTGTGGACTTACGAGCAGTACTTC.